Listed below are T cell receptor beta chains from one sample, sequenced in a study of control samples from healthy donors and cancer patients. Profiled with immunoSEQ multiplex PCR; TCRdb holds only in-frame clones, not every one. Here the sample spans 100,000 to 150,000 clones, roughly 87% being singletons. Input material: blood. These receptors came from a man aged 40-55 years in good health. The CDR3 runs from the conserved cysteine through the conserved F or W. D genes are given only for firm matches. Clone size is stated in some rows and not others, as once, few, many or a class when expanded.

TRBJ1-5 | TRBV25-1 | . | . | TGTGCCAGCAGTGTCTACGGCAGTACTCAGCCCCAGCATTTT | CASSVYGSTQPQHF
TRBJ1-2 | TRBV19 | TRBD1 | . | TGTGCCAGTAGAAAAGCGGGACAGGGGATGTCCAACTATGGCTACACCTTC | CASRKAGQGMSNYGYTF
TRBJ2-2 | TRBV29-1 | . | . | TGCAGCGTTGAAGAGGGACGCAACACCGGGGAGCTGTTTTTT | CSVEEGRNTGELFF
TRBJ2-1 | TRBV9 | TRBD1 | . | TGTGCCAGCAGCGGGGCGCCGCGTGGACAGGGGTATTTAGATGAGCAGTTCTTC | CASSGAPRGQGYLDEQFF
TRBJ1-1 | TRBV12-2 | . | . | TGTGCAAGTCGCGTAAGGACAGGGGGGAACACTGAAGCTTTCTTT | CASRVRTGGNTEAFF
TRBJ1-1 | TRBV7-2 | . | . | TGTGCCAGCAGCTTAAGCCAGAACACTGAAGCTTTCTTT | CASSLSQNTEAFF
TRBJ2-3 | TRBV24-1 | TRBD2 | once | TGTGCCACCAGTGGTACTAGCGGGGGATCGAATACGCAGTATTTT | CATSGTSGGSNTQYF
TRBJ1-1 | TRBV4-3 | TRBD1 | . | TGCGCCAGCAGCCAAGCTGGGACAGCGAACACTGAAGCTTTCTTT | CASSQAGTANTEAFF
TRBJ2-7 | TRBV25-1 | . | few | TGTGCCAGCAGTCTGGACCCTCCCGGGGGCGAGCAGTACTTC | CASSLDPPGGEQYF
TRBJ2-7 | TRBV2 | . | . | TGTGCCAGCAGTGACAGACATATCGCCAACTACGAGCAGTACTTC | CASSDRHIANYEQYF
TRBJ1-2 | TRBV15 | TRBD1 | . | TGTGCCACCAGCAGTACAGGGGTCTATGGCTACACCTTC | CATSSTGVYGYTF
TRBJ1-3 | TRBV12-2 | . | . | TGTGCAAGTCGCCCCCGGACAGGGAGGGGAAACACCATATATTTT | CASRPRTGRGNTIYF
TRBJ1-6 | TRBV4-3 | . | few | TGCGCCAGCAGGCCTGGCACAGACAGGCATAATTCACCCCTCCACTTT | CASRPGTDRHNSPLHF
TRBJ2-5 | TRBV7-9 | TRBD1 | . | TGTGCCAGCAGCTTAGCGACAGGGGGATCAGAGACCCAGTACTTC | CASSLATGGSETQYF
TRBJ2-1 | TRBV9 | TRBD1 | . | TGTGCCAGCAGCGTAGGTATTGGACAGGGTATCAATGAGCAGTTCTTC | CASSVGIGQGINEQFF
TRBJ1-2 | TRBV18 | . | . | TGTGCCAGCTCACCATTGGAGGTGTGGGGCTACACCTTC | CASSPLEVWGYTF
TRBJ2-3 | TRBV24-1 | . | . | TGTGCCACCAGTGATTTCTCTAGCGACGGTGGCACAGATACGCAGTATTTT | CATSDFSSDGGTDTQYF
TRBJ2-5 | TRBV9 | TRBD1 | . | TGTGCCAGCAGCCCTCACGGGACAGGGTACCGAGAGACCCAGTACTTC | CASSPHGTGYRETQYF
TRBJ1-6 | TRBV11-2 | . | . | TGTGCCAGCAGCTTTGTTCAGGGAGATAATTCACCCCTCCACTTT | CASSFVQGDNSPLHF
TRBJ2-5 | TRBV12-3/TRBV12-4 | TRBD2 | . | TGTGCCAGCAGACTGGGAGGGGAGACCCAGTACTTC | CASRLGGETQYF
TRBJ1-1 | TRBV3-1/TRBV3-2 | . | . | TGTGCCAGCAGCCAAGATGAACCCGATGAAGCTTTCTTT | CASSQDEPDEAFF
TRBJ2-2 | TRBV15 | . | . | TGTGCCACCAGCAGAGGGCCGACAGGAGCGAACACCGGGGAGCTGTTTTTT | CATSRGPTGANTGELFF
TRBJ2-2 | TRBV6-1 | . | . | TGTGCCAGCAGTGAACTCCAGGGTCCCACCACCGGGGAGCTGTTTTTT | CASSELQGPTTGELFF
TRBJ2-7 | TRBV7-6 | . | . | TGTGCCAGCAGCTCCCCCCCTTATCCGGGACTGAGCTACGAGCAGTACTTC | CASSSPPYPGLSYEQYF
TRBJ2-2 | TRBV5-4 | . | . | TGTGCCAGCAGCTTTGGTATGAGCAACGGGGAGCTGTTTTTT | CASSFGMSNGELFF
TRBJ2-1 | TRBV10-1 | . | . | TGCGCCAGCAGTGAAAGGGCACCCTCCTACAATGAGCAGTTCTTC | CASSERAPSYNEQFF
TRBJ1-1 | TRBV7-2 | . | . | TGTGCCAGCAGCCGTCGGGCAGACACTGAAGCTTTCTTT | CASSRRADTEAFF
TRBJ2-7 | TRBV4-1 | TRBD1 | . | TGCGCCAGCAGCCGATCGGACAGGTTATCCTACGAGCAGTACTTC | CASSRSDRLSYEQYF
TRBJ1-2 | TRBV4-1 | . | . | TGCGCCAGCAGCCAAGGGTGGGGGACGGGACCTTTTTATGGCTACACCTTC | CASSQGWGTGPFYGYTF
TRBJ2-7 | TRBV4-1 | . | . | TGCGCCAGCAGCCAGGACGGGAGATACGAGCAGTACTTC | CASSQDGRYEQYF
TRBJ1-2 | TRBV7-2 | . | . | TGTGCCAGCAGCTTTATTTCAACAGGGTTGGGTGGCTACACCTTC | CASSFISTGLGGYTF
TRBJ2-4 | TRBV6-2/TRBV6-3 | . | . | TGTGCCAGCAGTTACTCGAAGGGGAGCATTCAGTACTTC | CASSYSKGSIQYF
TRBJ2-3 | TRBV5-1 | . | . | TGCGCCAGCAGCTTGGCCAGGATTGCCAGCACAGATACGCAGTATTTT | CASSLARIASTDTQYF
TRBJ2-6 | TRBV2 | . | . | TGTGCCAGCAGTGGGGGATCTGGGGCCAACGTCCTGACTTTC | CASSGGSGANVLTF
TRBJ1-2 | TRBV5-8 | . | few | TGTGCCAGCAGCTTGGCCGGATGGGCCTCCTATGGCTACACCTTC | CASSLAGWASYGYTF
TRBJ2-5 | TRBV11-3 | . | . | TGTGCCAGCAGCTTGCAAGAGACCCAGTACTTC | CASSLQETQYF
TRBJ2-2 | TRBV29-1 | TRBD1 | once | TGCAGCGTTGGGACAGGGAACACCGGGGAGCTGTTTTTT | CSVGTGNTGELFF
TRBJ1-5 | TRBV19 | . | many | TGTGCCAGTAGTCCCCCGACAAACAATCAGCCCCAGCATTTT | CASSPPTNNQPQHF
TRBJ1-2 | TRBV25-1 | . | . | TGTGCCAGCAATATCTCTACAGGAAACTATGGCTACACCTTC | CASNISTGNYGYTF
TRBJ1-1 | TRBV11-2 | . | . | TGTGCCAGCAGCTGGAGAGGGCTGAACACTGAAGCTTTCTTT | CASSWRGLNTEAFF
TRBJ1-2 | TRBV6-5 | . | . | TGTGCCAGCGGATCCAAGGCAGACGCTGCCTATGGCTACACCTTC | CASGSKADAAYGYTF
TRBJ2-7 | TRBV7-8 | . | . | TGTGCCAGCAGCCCGGCACCGACAGCCTACGAGCAGTACTTC | CASSPAPTAYEQYF
TRBJ1-3 | TRBV9 | TRBD1 | few | TGTGCCAGCAGCGCGACAGGGGTGTCAGGAAACACCATATATTTT | CASSATGVSGNTIYF
TRBJ2-7 | TRBV4-1 | TRBD2 | . | TGCGCCAGCAGTGAGCGGGGCTTGGGGGGCGAGCAGTACTTC | CASSERGLGGEQYF
TRBJ2-1 | TRBV19 | . | . | TGTGCCCCTAAAACGCCTGGGACTTTTCGGCATGAGCAGTTCTTC | CAPKTPGTFRHEQFF
TRBJ1-5 | TRBV6-6 | . | few | TGTGCCAGCAGTTATTCCTCTAGCAATCAGCCCCAGCATTTT | CASSYSSSNQPQHF
TRBJ1-5 | TRBV30 | . | . | TGTGCCTGGAGTGTAAAGGCTAATCAGCCCCAGCATTTT | CAWSVKANQPQHF
TRBJ2-3 | TRBV7-3 | TRBD2 | few | TGTGCCAGCAGCCTACGGGGGGGTGTCACAGATACGCAGTATTTT | CASSLRGGVTDTQYF
TRBJ2-3 | TRBV3-1/TRBV3-2 | . | . | TGTGCCAGCAGCCCCCACACAGATACGCAGTATTTT | CASSPHTDTQYF
TRBJ1-2 | TRBV7-2 | . | . | TGTGCCAGCAGCTTAGCTGCAGCGAGCTATGGCTACACCTTC | CASSLAAASYGYTF
TRBJ1-3 | TRBV6-2/TRBV6-3 | . | . | TGTGCCAGCAGTTACTACTGGCCTGGACGAGTCTCTGGAAACACCATATATTTT | CASSYYWPGRVSGNTIYF